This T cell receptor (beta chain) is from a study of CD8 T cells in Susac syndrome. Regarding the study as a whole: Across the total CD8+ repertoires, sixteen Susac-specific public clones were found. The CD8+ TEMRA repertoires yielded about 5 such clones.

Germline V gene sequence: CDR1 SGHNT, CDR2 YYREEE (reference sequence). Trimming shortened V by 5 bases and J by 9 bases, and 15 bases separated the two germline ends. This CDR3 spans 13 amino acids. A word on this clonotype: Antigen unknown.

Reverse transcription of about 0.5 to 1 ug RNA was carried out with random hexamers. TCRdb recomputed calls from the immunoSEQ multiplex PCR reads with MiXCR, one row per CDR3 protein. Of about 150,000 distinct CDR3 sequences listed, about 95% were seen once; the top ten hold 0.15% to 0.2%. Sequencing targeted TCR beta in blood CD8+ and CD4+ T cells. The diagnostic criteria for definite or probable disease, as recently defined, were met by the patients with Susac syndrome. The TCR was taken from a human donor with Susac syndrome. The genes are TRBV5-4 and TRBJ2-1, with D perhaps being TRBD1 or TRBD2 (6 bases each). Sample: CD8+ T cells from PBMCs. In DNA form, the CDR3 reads TGTGCCAGCAGTCCCCCGGGGGCAGGTGAGCAGTTCTTC. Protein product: CASSPPGAGEQFF.